What follows are 2 T cell receptor beta chains derived from one specimen sequenced in a study of PD-1 blockade in classical Hodgkin lymphoma. TCRdb's table, derived via immunoSEQ multiplex PCR, lists solely in-frame clones and lacks some. This sample has 39,000 or so clones, with more than 85% found just once. Every single patient, without exception, relapsed after autologous stem cell transplantation, and brentuximab vedotin exposure varied. The specimen was peripheral blood mononuclear cells (PBMCs), collected before the second cycle of nivolumab. These receptors were taken from a human donor with classical Hodgkin lymphoma.

V gene TRBV9 combines with J gene TRBJ2-5; D is unclear. This CDR3 contains 12 residues. Germline V gene data show CDR1 as SGDLS and CDR2 as YYNGEE. V lost 4 bases and J 2 bases, leaving 6 bases between the germline ends. The CDR3 loop reads CASSRRQETQYF. The CDR3 nucleotides are TGTGCCAGCAGCCGACGGCAAGAGACCCAGTACTTC.

This clone was seen a handful of times. V and J are TRBV19 and TRBJ1-4, with D unresolved. The CDR3 length is 13 residues. Germline CDR1 LNHDA, CDR2 SQIVND (reference sequence). V lost 1 base and J lost 5, with 5 bases in between. CDR3: CASSIGINEKLFF. CDR3 nucleotides: TGTGCCAGTAGTATAGGCATCAATGAAAAACTGTTTTTT.